Included here is one T cell receptor beta chain sequence, with context. The sample comes from a study of blood T cell repertoires in COVID-19. TCRdb's table, derived via immunoSEQ multiplex PCR, lists solely in-frame clones and lacks some. The sample consists of about 230,000 clones, 84% of them appearing once. The CDR3 totals 14 residues. The V gene end was trimmed by 7 bases and the J gene end by 4 bases; junction bases not matched to a gene: 6. CDR1 is SNHLY and CDR2 is FYNNEI in the germline V gene. The gene calls are TRBV2 and TRBJ2-3, with 9 bases that match TRBD1. The sample consisted of peripheral blood. The source of this sequence is a man aged 40-49 years who had recovered from COVID-19. The CDR3 sequence is CASNRDRVPDTQYF. DNA for the CDR3: TGTGCCAGCAACCGGGACAGGGTCCCAGATACGCAGTATTTT.